This T cell receptor beta chain was retrieved from a study of cytomegalovirus exposure and HLA in healthy donors. Method: immunoSEQ multiplex PCR; TCRdb's copy keeps in-frame clones and lacks some. This table has about 130,000 clones, roughly 87% appearing once. The CDR3 spans 18 residues. In germline, CDR1 is SGHTA, CDR2 FQGNSA. J was trimmed by 0 bases and V by 5 bases; bases with no gene match: 15. This clone was seen only once. The genes are TRBV7-2 and TRBJ1-1; 7 bases map to TRBD1. The sequence came from a woman between 18 and 29 years old in good health and CMV-seronegative. The specimen sequenced was PBMCs. In DNA, the CDR3 is TGTGCCAGCAGCCAAAACCCTCCAGGGGGGATCGTGAACACTGAAGCTTTCTTT. Translating it yields CASSQNPPGGIVNTEAFF.